This record concerns one T cell receptor (beta chain) sequence. This specimen comes from a study of T cell responses to AZD1222 COVID-19 vaccine. TCRdb's table, derived via immunoSEQ multiplex PCR, lists solely in-frame clones and lacks some. This table has about 120,000 clones, about 92% appearing once. The CDR3 runs to 16 residues. Germline CDR1 SEHNR, CDR2 FQNEAQ (reference sequence). Trimming took off 1 base at V and 0 bases at J, with 12 bases between the two ends. The starting material was peripheral blood, obtained on day 0 of AZD1222 vaccination. This receptor was identified in an adult in good health. The chain combines TRBV7-9 with TRBJ1-1; possible D gene TRBD1, 6 bases. The CDR3 is CASSLGTVTLNTEAFF. The CDR3 DNA reads TGTGCCAGCAGCTTAGGGACAGTTACGCTGAACACTGAAGCTTTCTTT. The whole variable domain, filled in from reference TRBV7-9 and TRBJ1-1, reads DTGVSQNPRHKITKRGQNVTFRCDPISEHNRLYWYRQTLGQGPEFLTYFQNEAQLEKSRLLSDRFSAERPKGSFSTLEIQRTEQGDSAMYLCASSLGTVTLNTEAFFGQGTRLTVV.